Listed here are 10 T cell receptor beta chains from one sample, sequenced in a study of blood T cell repertoires in COVID-19. TCRdb's table, derived via immunoSEQ multiplex PCR, lists solely in-frame clones and lacks some. The data contain 200,000 to 250,000 clones, approximately 80% of them singletons. The sequencing input was peripheral blood. The receptors were gathered from an elderly woman with acute or convalescent COVID-19.

This rearrangement joins TRBV10-3 to TRBJ2-7, with TRBD1 matching 7 bases. V trimming: 9 bases; J trimming: 0 bases; junction bases outside the gene matches: 8. From germline, CDR1 is ENHRY and CDR2 SYGVKD. The CDR3 covers 14 residues. As DNA, the CDR3 is TGTGCCATTAAAACAGGGGAAAGCTCCTACGAGCAGTACTTC. Translation gives CAIKTGESSYEQYF.

The chain couples TRBV11-3 to TRBJ1-1; TRBD1 aligns across 8 bases. Germline V gene sequence: CDR1 SGHNT, CDR2 YENEEA. The CDR3 runs 13 residues. Unmatched junction bases numbered 7, after V lost 5 bases and J lost 8 bases. In DNA, the CDR3 is TGTGCCAGCAGCCCCGGACAGGGATTCGAAGCTTTCTTT. It specifies CASSPGQGFEAFF.

The V call is TRBV30, the J call TRBJ1-3; D possibly corresponds to TRBD1 (5 bases). Trimming took 1 base from V and 8 from J, leaving 12 bases between them. Germline loops: CDR1 GTSNPN, CDR2 SVGIG (reference sequence). The CDR3 spans 13 residues. CDR3 sequence reads: CAWSEGEIYTIYF. The DNA for the CDR3 is TGTGCCTGGAGTGAAGGGGAAATATACACCATATATTTT.

This clone was seen only once. The chain joins TRBV4-3 to TRBJ1-4, with a weak D call TRBD1 (5 bases). This CDR3 has 15 amino acids. V was trimmed by 0 bases and J by 6 bases, leaving 11 bases between them. Germline CDR1 and CDR2: LGHNA and YSLEER. In DNA, the CDR3 is TGCGCCAGCAGCCAAGATCAGGGTACCTATGAAAAACTGTTTTTT. Amino acid sequence: CASSQDQGTYEKLFF.

The chain has TRBV20-1 and TRBJ2-5; the D gene is possibly TRBD2 (5 bases). The CDR3 totals 14 residues. Germline V lookup: CDR1 DFQATT, CDR2 SNEGSKA (reference sequence). The V and J ends lost 3 bases and 4 bases respectively, with 15 bases between them. CDR3 nucleotide sequence: TGCAGTGCTAGTACGGGGTTAATTCGAGAGACCCAGTACTTC. It translates to CSASTGLIRETQYF.

V is TRBV11-2 and J is TRBJ2-5; TRBD1 aligns across 10 bases. This CDR3 has 14 amino acids. The ends lost 5 bases at V and 1 base at J; junction bases unmatched: 1. Germline V lookup: CDR1 SGHAT, CDR2 FQNNGV. CDR3 nucleotides: TGTGCCAGCAGCCGGACAGGGGGCCAAGAGACCCAGTACTTC. As protein: CASSRTGGQETQYF.

V and J are TRBV9 and TRBJ2-1, with a weak D call TRBD2 (6 bases). Germline loops: CDR1 SGDLS, CDR2 YYNGEE. V lost 6 bases and J lost 4, with 17 bases in between. The CDR3 extends over 15 amino acids. As DNA, the CDR3 is TGTGCCAGCACCTCCCTGGGCGGGGCATACAATGAGCAGTTCTTC. This codes for CASTSLGGAYNEQFF.

Ten or more counts support this clone. This chain links TRBV6-1 with TRBJ2-7, with a possible D match to TRBD1 (5 bases). Germline loops: CDR1 MNHNS, CDR2 SASEGT. The CDR3 covers 14 residues. Trimming took off 2 bases at V and 6 bases at J, with 14 bases between the two ends. CDR3 nucleotide sequence: TGTGCCAGCAGTGAATCCGGCAGGGTAGGCGAGCAGTACTTC. Translated, it gives CASSESGRVGEQYF.

A few counts support this clone. This rearrangement joins TRBV4-3 to TRBJ2-3, with TRBD2 matching 14 bases. This CDR3 has 15 residues. Germline lookup yields CDR1 LGHNA and CDR2 YSLEER. The V gene end was trimmed by 1 base and the J gene end by 7 bases; junction bases not matched to a gene: 1. CDR3 region: CASSQGTSGGNTQYF. Written as DNA, the CDR3 is TGCGCCAGCAGCCAAGGGACTAGCGGGGGGAATACGCAGTATTTT.

This chain uses TRBV18 with TRBJ1-1; unclear D gene. Germline CDR1 reads KGHSH; CDR2 reads LQKENI. V lost 5 bases and J 3 bases, leaving 10 bases between the germline ends. There are 13 residues in the CDR3. CDR3: CASSSATDTEAFF. The DNA of the CDR3 is TGTGCCAGCTCATCCGCAACGGACACTGAAGCTTTCTTT.